The source of this T cell receptor beta chain is a study of neoadjuvant nivolumab and ipilimumab in lung cancer. TCRdb keeps only in-frame clones here, not all; method: immunoSEQ multiplex PCR. The data contain some 43,000 clones, approximately 90% of them seen just once; the ten biggest clones take up around 3.6%. The V and J ends lost 2 bases and 3 bases respectively, with 14 bases between them. The germline V gene has CDR1 LNHDA and CDR2 SQIVND (reference sequence). This CDR3 is built from 15 residues. The chain is built from TRBV19 and TRBJ2-7; D remains unclear. The sequencing used blood, collected before neoadjuvant nivolumab, alone or with ipilimumab. The sequence derives from an adult with non-small cell lung cancer. Some clones in this sample may be carry-over from other donors' samples. CDR3 in amino acids: CASSIYGSALYEQYF. CDR3 sequence (DNA): TGTGCCAGTAGTATATATGGTTCAGCCCTCTACGAGCAGTACTTC.